The rows below give T cell receptor beta chains drawn from one sample of a study of human T cells and chemical hapten exposure. One entry per CDR3 protein, called by TCRdb with MiXCR from the RACE reads. The data show fewer than 400,000 distinct CDR3 sequences, with 6% to 8.5% seen just once and approximately 8.9% held by the top ten. Sequencing used whole blood, obtained in connection with sensitization to the hapten diphenylcyclopropenone (DPC). The origin of the receptors is a woman aged 18-29 years with alopecia areata. Some clones in this sample may be carry-over from other donors' samples. CDR3s include the opening cysteine and the closing phenylalanine or tryptophan. D genes are given only for firm matches. For some rows the clone size is stated as once, few or many, or as a class when expanded; others skip it.

V: TRBV15; size: .; J: TRBJ2-1; D: .; DNA: TGTGCCACCAGCAGGTCCCGGGGCGGTCACAATGAGCAGTTCTTC; CDR3: CATSRSRGGHNEQFF
V: TRBV6-6; size: .; J: TRBJ2-7; D: TRBD1; DNA: TGTGCCAGCAGTTACAGGGACAGAACCTACGAGCAGTACTTC; CDR3: CASSYRDRTYEQYF
V: TRBV12-3/TRBV12-4; size: .; J: TRBJ1-5; D: .; DNA: TGTGCCAGCAGTTTCGGTGGAGGCCGTCAGCCCCAGCATTTT; CDR3: CASSFGGGRQPQHF
V: TRBV6-5; size: few; J: TRBJ2-6; D: .; DNA: TGTGCCAGCAGTTCCCCTTCAAACTCTGGGGCCAACGTCCTGACTTTC; CDR3: CASSSPSNSGANVLTF
V: TRBV5-6; size: many; J: TRBJ2-3; D: .; DNA: TGTGCCAGCAGCTTGAACGGTTACACAGATACGCAGTATTTT; CDR3: CASSLNGYTDTQYF
V: TRBV7-9; size: .; J: TRBJ1-5; D: .; DNA: TGTGCCAGCTCCTCCCCGGCGGAAAGCAATCAGCCCCAGCATTTT; CDR3: CASSSPAESNQPQHF
V: TRBV5-1; size: .; J: TRBJ2-3; D: TRBD2; DNA: TGCGCCAGCAGCCCCAGGGCTAGCGGGGGGGCGGATACGCAGTATTTT; CDR3: CASSPRASGGADTQYF
V: TRBV7-2; size: few; J: TRBJ2-5; D: TRBD2; DNA: TGTGCCAGCAGCTTTACGGGACTAGCGGGGGGGGCCCAGTACTTC; CDR3: CASSFTGLAGGAQYF
V: TRBV11-2; size: few; J: TRBJ2-1; D: .; DNA: TGTGCCAGCAGCAAAAGAGGTGAGCAGTTCTTC; CDR3: CASSKRGEQFF
V: TRBV20-1; size: .; J: TRBJ2-3; D: .; DNA: TGCAGTGCTGGCCGGGGGTCTAGCACAGATACGCAGTATTTT; CDR3: CSAGRGSSTDTQYF
V: TRBV5-1; size: .; J: TRBJ1-1; D: TRBD1; DNA: TGCGCCAGCAGCTTAAGGACAGGAGGAGGCGGGATGAACACTGAAGCTTTCTTT; CDR3: CASSLRTGGGGMNTEAFF